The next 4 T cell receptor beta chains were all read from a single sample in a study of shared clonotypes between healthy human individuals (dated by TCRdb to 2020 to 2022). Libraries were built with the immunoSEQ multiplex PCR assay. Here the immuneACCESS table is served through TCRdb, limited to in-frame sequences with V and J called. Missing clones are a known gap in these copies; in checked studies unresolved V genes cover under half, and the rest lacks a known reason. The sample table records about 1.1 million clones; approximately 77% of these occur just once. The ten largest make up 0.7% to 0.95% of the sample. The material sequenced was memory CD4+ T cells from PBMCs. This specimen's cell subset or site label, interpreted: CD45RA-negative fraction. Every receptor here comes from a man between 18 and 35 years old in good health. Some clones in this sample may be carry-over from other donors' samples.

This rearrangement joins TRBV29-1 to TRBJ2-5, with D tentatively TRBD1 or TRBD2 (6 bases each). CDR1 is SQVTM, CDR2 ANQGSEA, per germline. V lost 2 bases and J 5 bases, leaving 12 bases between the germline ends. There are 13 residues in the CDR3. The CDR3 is CSVEWGAGETQYF. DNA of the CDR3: TGCAGCGTTGAATGGGGGGCGGGTGAGACCCAGTACTTC.

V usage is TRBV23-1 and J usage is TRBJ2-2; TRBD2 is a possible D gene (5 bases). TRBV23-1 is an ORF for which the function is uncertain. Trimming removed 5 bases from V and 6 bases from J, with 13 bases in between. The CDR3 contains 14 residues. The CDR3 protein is CASSFTREAGELFF. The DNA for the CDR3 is TGCGCCAGCAGTTTTACCCGGGAAGCCGGGGAGCTGTTTTTT.

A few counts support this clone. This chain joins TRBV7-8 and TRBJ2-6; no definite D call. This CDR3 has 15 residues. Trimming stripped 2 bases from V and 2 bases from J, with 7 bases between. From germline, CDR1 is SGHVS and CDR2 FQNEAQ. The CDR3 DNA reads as TGTGCCAGCAGCTTACGGTCTCCTGGGGCCAACGTCCTGACTTTC. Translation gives CASSLRSPGANVLTF. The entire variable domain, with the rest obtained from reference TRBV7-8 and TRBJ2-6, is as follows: GAGVSQSPRYKVAKRGQDVALRCDPISGHVSLFWYQQALGQGPEFLTYFQNEAQLDKSGLPSDRFFAERPEGSVSTLKIQRTQQEDSAVYLCASSLRSPGANVLTFGAGSRLTVL.

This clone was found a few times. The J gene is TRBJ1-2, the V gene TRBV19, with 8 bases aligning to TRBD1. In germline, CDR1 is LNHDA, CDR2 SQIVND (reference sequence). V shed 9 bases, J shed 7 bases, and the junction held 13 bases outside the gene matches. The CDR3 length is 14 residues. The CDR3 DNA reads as TGTGCCAGCACCCCGGACAGGGCGGCTAGTGGCTACACCTTC. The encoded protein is CASTPDRAASGYTF.